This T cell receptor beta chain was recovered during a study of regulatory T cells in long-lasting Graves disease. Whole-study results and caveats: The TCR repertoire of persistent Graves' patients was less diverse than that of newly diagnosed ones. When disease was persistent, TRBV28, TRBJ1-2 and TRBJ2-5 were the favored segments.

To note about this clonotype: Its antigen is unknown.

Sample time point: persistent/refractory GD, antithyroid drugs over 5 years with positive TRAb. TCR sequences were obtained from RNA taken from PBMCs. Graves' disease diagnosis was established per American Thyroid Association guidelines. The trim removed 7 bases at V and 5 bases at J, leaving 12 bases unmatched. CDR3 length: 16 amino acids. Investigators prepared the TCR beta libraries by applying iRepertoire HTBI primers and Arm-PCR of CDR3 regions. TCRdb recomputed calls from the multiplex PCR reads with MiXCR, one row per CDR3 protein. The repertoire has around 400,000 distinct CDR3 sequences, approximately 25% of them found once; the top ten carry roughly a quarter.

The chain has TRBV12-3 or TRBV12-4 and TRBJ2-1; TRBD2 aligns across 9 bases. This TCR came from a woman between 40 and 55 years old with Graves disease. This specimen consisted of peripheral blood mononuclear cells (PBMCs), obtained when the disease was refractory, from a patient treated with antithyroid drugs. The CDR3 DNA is TGTGCCAGCACCCCATTTTCAGCGGGAGGCGACAATGAGCAGTTCTTC. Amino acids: CASTPFSAGGDNEQFF.